What follows are 20 T cell receptor beta chains derived from one specimen sequenced in a study of cytomegalovirus exposure and HLA in healthy donors (dated by TCRdb to about 2017). Library generation was performed with the immunoSEQ multiplex PCR assay. A mixture of 60 forward primers for TCR Vbeta segments and 13 reverse primers for TCR Jbeta segments was used in the multiplex PCR. TCRdb re-hosts the immuneACCESS table, in-frame sequences only. Its copies lack some clones; in the studies checked, an unresolved V gene accounts for under half of them, and the cause for the rest is not known. Present in this sample are around 150,000 clones, about 75% of which were seen just once. Less than 9.5% of the sample is taken by the ten largest. Sequenced: PBMCs. These receptors originate from a woman aged 40 to 50 in good health and CMV-seropositive.

The table lists this clone with a few counts. V and J are TRBV7-2 and TRBJ1-2; the D is unclear. The CDR3 consists of 15 residues. Germline loops: CDR1 SGHTA, CDR2 FQGNSA. Deletions cut 1 base from V and 8 bases from J, with 17 bases between. CDR3 nucleotides: TGTGCCAGCAGCTTAGATGCTTATCAAGCGGGGGGCTACACCTTC. It translates to CASSLDAYQAGGYTF.

The rearrangement links TRBV5-1 to TRBJ2-1; TRBD2 agrees at 10 bases. V lost 4 bases to trimming and J lost 3 bases; unmatched junction nucleotides: 4. Per the germline V gene, CDR1 is SGHRS and CDR2 is YFSETQ. The CDR3 runs 15 residues. CDR3 loop: CASSTGLAYYNEQFF. The CDR3 region has the DNA TGCGCCAGCAGCACGGGACTAGCGTACTACAATGAGCAGTTCTTC.

The chain is built from TRBV9 and TRBJ2-7; the D gene is possibly TRBD2 (5 bases). Between the trimmed V and J ends, which lost 2 bases and 2 bases, there was a span of 14 bases. Germline loops: CDR1 SGDLS, CDR2 YYNGEE. There are 15 residues in the CDR3. The CDR3 loop is CASSVRDYPTYEQYF. The CDR3 region has the DNA TGTGCCAGCAGCGTCAGAGACTATCCTACCTACGAGCAGTACTTC.

This rearrangement joins TRBV23-1 to TRBJ2-4; tentative D call: TRBD2 (6 bases). TRBV23-1 is an ORF for which the function is uncertain. V gave up 11 bases and J gave up 4 bases, with 12 bases separating them. The CDR3 spans 12 residues. The CDR3 region is CARRDQKNIQYF. For the CDR3, the DNA is TGCGCCCGGCGGGATCAAAAAAACATTCAGTACTTC.

On this clone: At the DNA level, this CDR3 is encoded by other sequences in the same sample as well. The V and J genes are TRBV11-3 and TRBJ2-3, with D possibly being TRBD2 (5 bases). The CDR3 spans 14 residues. Germline V CDR1 and CDR2: SGHNT, YENEEA. V was pared by 1 base and J by 0 bases, with 5 bases between. The CDR3 DNA sequence: TGTGCCAGCAGCTTAGGGAGGAGCACAGATACGCAGTATTTT. It encodes CASSLGRSTDTQYF. The variable domain in full, with the rest retrieved from reference TRBV11-3 and TRBJ2-3, is EAGVVQSPRYKIIEKKQPVAFWCNPISGHNTLYWYLQNLGQGPELLIRYENEEAVDDSQLPKDRFSAERLKGVDSTLKIQPAELGDSAVYLCASSLGRSTDTQYFGPGTRLTVL.

The chain recombines TRBV6-5 with TRBJ2-1; 13 positions match TRBD2. Germline trimming cut 7 bases from V and 6 bases from J; bases unmatched to any gene: 6. The germline V gene has CDR1 MNHEY and CDR2 SVGAGI. The CDR3 has 15 amino acids. CDR3 DNA sequence: TGTGCCAGCATACTAGCGGGAGGGCCTCGCAATGAGCAGTTCTTC. The encoded protein is CASILAGGPRNEQFF.

The gene calls are TRBV2 and TRBJ1-5, with 7 nucleotides matching TRBD1. The V gene end was trimmed by 5 bases and the J gene end by 2 bases; junction bases not matched to a gene: 6. The CDR3 runs to 15 residues. CDR1 is SNHLY, CDR2 FYNNEI, per germline. The CDR3 here is CASSRQGGRNQPQHF. CDR3 nucleotides: TGTGCCAGCAGTCGACAGGGAGGTCGCAATCAGCCCCAGCATTTT.

This chain links TRBV5-8 with TRBJ2-1, with 9 nucleotides matching TRBD1. Germline-derived CDR1 and CDR2 are SGHTS and YDEGEE. V gave up 5 bases and J gave up 3 bases; unmatched junction bases: 9. The CDR3 consists of 16 residues. CDR3 protein: CASRRTGGAYYNEQFF. CDR3 in DNA: TGTGCCAGCAGACGAACAGGGGGCGCATACTACAATGAGCAGTTCTTC.

This clone was seen just once. The chain couples TRBV27 to TRBJ1-1; possible D gene TRBD1, 5 bases. Germline values: CDR1 MNHEY, CDR2 SMNVEV (reference sequence). The CDR3 contains 13 residues. The V end was cut by 4 bases, the J end by 4 bases, with 10 bases between. CDR3 coding DNA: TGTGCCAGCAGTTGGGGCGGCCTCACTGAAGCTTTCTTT. Translated: CASSWGGLTEAFF.

The rearrangement joins TRBV28 to TRBJ1-5, with D perhaps matching TRBD1 (6 bases). This CDR3 has 15 amino acids. Trimming removed 7 bases from V and 0 bases from J, with 13 bases in between. Germline V gene lookup returns CDR1 MDHEN and CDR2 SYDVKM. The CDR3 protein is CASKLTGFSNQPQHF. In DNA form, the CDR3 reads TGTGCCAGCAAGCTAACAGGGTTTAGCAATCAGCCCCAGCATTTT.

This chain joins TRBV29-1 and TRBJ2-7; D ambiguous. This CDR3 is 11 amino acids long. Germline-derived CDR1 and CDR2 are SQVTM and ANQGSEA. V was clipped by 6 bases and J by 3 bases, with 9 bases between them. CDR3 DNA: TGCAGCGTAGCGCAGAGCTACGAGCAGTACTTC. This translates into CSVAQSYEQYF.

V usage is TRBV5-6 and J usage is TRBJ1-2; the D gene is possibly TRBD1 (5 bases). Germline CDR1 is SGHDT and CDR2 is YYEEEE. The V and J ends lost 0 bases and 5 bases respectively, with 14 bases between them. The CDR3 has 15 amino acids. CDR3 residues: CASSLATEHGYGYTF. The CDR3 coding sequence is TGTGCCAGCAGCTTGGCGACAGAGCATGGGTATGGCTACACCTTC.

This clone was detected once. This sequence joins TRBV5-1 and TRBJ1-1; TRBD1 aligns across 7 bases. CDR3 length equals 13 residues. The trim removed 4 bases at V and 6 bases at J, leaving 6 bases unmatched. Germline V gene sequence: CDR1 SGHRS, CDR2 YFSETQ. The CDR3 DNA is TGCGCCAGCAGCCGACAGGGCGAGGCTGAAGCTTTCTTT. This encodes CASSRQGEAEAFF.

This clone has more than one count but fewer than ten. The chain links TRBV5-6 to TRBJ2-2; the D is unclear. The CDR3 totals 14 residues. V was clipped by 2 bases and J by 2 bases, with 7 bases between them. In germline, CDR1 is SGHDT, CDR2 YYEEEE. CDR3 coding DNA: TGTGCCAGCAGCTTTGGCCCAAACACCGGGGAGCTGTTTTTT. The encoded protein is CASSFGPNTGELFF.

The sample holds one count of this clone. The genes are TRBV11-3 and TRBJ2-3, with TRBD2 matching over 11 bases. This CDR3 comprises 14 residues. V lost 4 bases and J lost 5; bases outside the gene matches: 2. Germline V CDR1 and CDR2: SGHNT, YENEEA. CDR3 loop: CASSSGLAGDTQYF. The DNA for the CDR3 is TGTGCCAGCAGCTCCGGACTAGCGGGAGATACGCAGTATTTT.

The V and J genes are TRBV7-9 and TRBJ2-1; 8 bases agree with TRBD2. With 3 bases clipped from V and 9 bases from J, the junction kept 4 bases outside the gene matches. CDR1 is SEHNR and CDR2 is FQNEAQ in the germline V gene (reference sequence). There are 13 residues in the CDR3. CDR3 nucleotide sequence: TGTGCCAGCAGCTTCGGGGGGGTAGGTGAGCAGTTCTTC. Translating it yields CASSFGGVGEQFF.

The chain joins TRBV18 to TRBJ1-1; 7 bases match TRBD1. Germline V gene lookup returns CDR1 KGHSH and CDR2 LQKENI. There are 17 residues in the CDR3. V was clipped by 1 base and J by 1 base; unmatched bases: 9. This CDR3 reads CASSPRPGAGGNTEAFF. Written as DNA, the CDR3 is TGTGCCAGCTCACCACGGCCGGGGGCAGGGGGGAACACTGAAGCTTTCTTT.

Concerning this clone: Other DNA sequences within the sample encode an identical CDR3. V is TRBV7-9 and J is TRBJ2-7; 7 positions agree with TRBD1. The germline V gene encodes CDR1 SEHNR and CDR2 FQNEAQ (reference sequence). The CDR3 consists of 15 residues. The V segment lost 0 bases and the J segment 0 bases; nucleotides outside the gene matches: 2. The CDR3 DNA is TGTGCCAGCAGCTTAGCAGGGGGCAGCTCCTACGAGCAGTACTTC. Translation gives CASSLAGGSSYEQYF.

This chain connects TRBV11-2 to TRBJ2-1, with TRBD2 matching over 10 bases. Trimming removed 3 bases from V and 10 bases from J; junction bases left unmatched: 6. The CDR3 spans 14 residues. Looked up from germline, CDR1 is SGHAT and CDR2 is FQNNGV. The chain's CDR3 is CASSLEAGGREQFF. The DNA of the CDR3 is TGTGCCAGCAGCTTGGAAGCGGGAGGGAGAGAGCAGTTCTTC.

The CDR3 DNA follows: TGTGCCAGCAGCTTAATGAGGGTTGGGAGCTCTGGGGCCAACGTCCTGACTTTC. Its protein product is CASSLMRVGSSGANVLTF. The chain joins TRBV7-2 to TRBJ2-6; possible D gene TRBD2, 5 bases. Trimming cost V 2 bases and J 0 bases, with 14 bases left between them. The CDR3 runs to 18 residues. Germline V gene data show CDR1 as SGHTA and CDR2 as FQGNSA.